The next 12 T cell receptor beta chains were all read from a single sample in a study of blood T cells in healthy people across ages. Then a second PCR, running about 6 to 11 cycles, was carried out with a sample-barcoded 5' primer and a J-beta primer mix. TCRdb independently ran MiXCR on the 5' RACE reads; one entry per CDR3 protein. The sample holds hundreds of thousands of distinct CDR3 sequences, roughly 60% seen once. The sample comprised blood. The receptors shown here come from a young man in good health.

The chain links TRBV29-1 to TRBJ2-5, with 8 bases that match TRBD2. V gave up 6 bases and J gave up 2 bases; unmatched junction bases: 14. From germline, CDR1 is SQVTM and CDR2 ANQGSEA. The CDR3 has 16 residues. CDR3 bases: TGCAGCGTCCAAGGAGGTAGCGGGGACTTTCAAGAGACCCAGTACTTC. It encodes CSVQGGSGDFQETQYF.

The chain joins TRBV30 to TRBJ1-5; 10 bases fit TRBD1. The CDR3 contains 15 residues. V shed 2 bases, J shed 4 bases, and the junction held 5 bases outside the gene matches. Germline loops: CDR1 GTSNPN, CDR2 SVGIG (reference sequence). CDR3: CAWSPGQGGNQPQHF. CDR3 DNA: TGTGCCTGGAGTCCTGGACAGGGGGGAAATCAGCCCCAGCATTTT.

Points on this clonotype: One junction end disagrees with the germline gene, perhaps due to a read error. This sequence joins TRBV28 and TRBJ2-3, with D possibly being TRBD2 (7 bases). Germline V gene lookup returns CDR1 MDHEN and CDR2 SYDVKM. This CDR3 comprises 15 residues. The CDR3 loop is CASSPGGAATYTQYF. Here the CDR3 DNA reads TGTGCCAGCAGTCCTGGGGGGGCTGCCACATATACGCAGTATTTT.

In this sample, this clonotype turned up many times. The J gene is TRBJ2-1, the V gene TRBV6-7, with TRBD1 matching 10 bases. TRBV6-7 is classed as an ORF, of uncertain function. The trim removed 4 bases at V and 3 bases at J, leaving 18 bases unmatched. CDR3 length: 20 residues. The CDR3 sequence: CASSSYLPPGQGWYYNEQFF. DNA for the CDR3: TGTGCCAGCAGTTCCTACCTTCCTCCGGGACAGGGGTGGTACTACAATGAGCAGTTCTTC.

The chain carries TRBV24-1 and TRBJ1-1, with TRBD1 matching over 7 bases. The junction had 6 bases not matched to a gene; V was cut back by 2 bases and J by 10 bases. The germline gives CDR1 KGHDR, CDR2 SFDVKD. This CDR3 has 13 amino acids. The CDR3 sequence: CATSDWGQRPAFF. For the CDR3, the DNA is TGTGCCACCAGTGATTGGGGACAGCGACCAGCTTTCTTT.

V and J are TRBV20-1 and TRBJ2-7; 8 nucleotides line up with TRBD2. CDR1 DFQATT and CDR2 SNEGSKA come from the germline V gene (reference sequence). J was trimmed by 4 bases and V by 5 bases; bases with no gene match: 13. The CDR3 extends over 15 amino acids. For the CDR3, the DNA is TGCAGTGCTGGACCAAGCGGGAGACAACATTACGAGCAGTACTTC. This encodes CSAGPSGRQHYEQYF.

The chain employs TRBV20-1 and TRBJ2-5; 9 nucleotides align to TRBD1. There are 15 residues in the CDR3. The germline V gene encodes CDR1 DFQATT and CDR2 SNEGSKA (reference sequence). J gave up 0 bases and V 2 bases, and 4 bases lay outside the gene matches. CDR3 bases: TGCAGTGCTAGACACCGGGACAGGGACCAAGAGACCCAGTACTTC. Translation gives CSARHRDRDQETQYF.

This clonotype was picked up a small number of times. The rearrangement links TRBV12-3 or TRBV12-4 to TRBJ2-4; D gene ambiguous. The closer fit of TRBJ2-7 to the DNA end suggests the J call may be wrong. CDR3 length: 11 residues. The chain's CDR3 is CASSDVHEQYF. The CDR3 coding sequence is TGTGCCAGCAGTGACGTTCACGAGCAGTACTTC.

This chain links TRBV4-1 with TRBJ1-2; D not resolved. The CDR3 has 15 residues. V was shortened by 3 bases and J by 0 bases, with 11 bases between the two germline ends. Germline CDR1 reads MGHRA; CDR2 reads YSYEKL. The CDR3 nucleotides are TGCGCCAGCAGCCACTCCCTTGGGTCTAACTATGGCTACACCTTC. Translation gives CASSHSLGSNYGYTF.

The chain links TRBV6-5 to TRBJ2-7; D is undetermined. The germline V gene has CDR1 MNHEY and CDR2 SVGAGI. This CDR3 region has 13 residues. The germline V and J ends were trimmed by 0 bases and 6 bases, with 9 bases remaining between them. The DNA of the CDR3 is TGTGCCAGCAGTTACTCGGGTCCTACCGAGCAGTACTTC. Protein sequence: CASSYSGPTEQYF.

The rearrangement uses TRBV6-5 and TRBJ1-6; 8 bases match TRBD1. V was clipped by 5 bases and J by 10 bases; unmatched bases: 7. Germline V lookup: CDR1 MNHEY, CDR2 SVGAGI. The CDR3 runs to 14 residues. The CDR3: CASSADRAGSPLHF. The CDR3 DNA is TGTGCCAGCAGTGCGGACAGGGCGGGGTCACCCCTCCACTTT.

This chain joins TRBV3-1 and TRBJ2-7; no clear D. The DNA end favors TRBJ2-5, so the J call may be wrong. The CDR3 has 14 residues. CDR1 is LGHDT and CDR2 is YNNKEL in the germline V gene (reference sequence). CDR3 sequence (DNA): TGTGCCAGCAGCCAAGGCCGGAGCGAGGAGACCCAGTACTTC. Translation: CASSQGRSEETQYF.